The 8 T cell receptor beta chains given below trace back to one sample, sequenced in a study of Ad26.COV2.S vaccination and SARS-CoV-2 variants. Treatment denoted: 15 to 20 received Ad26.COV2.S at low or high dose, single or two shots; 5 received placebo; per-sample allocation not given. Specimen acquisition occurred on day 63 following the initial vaccine or placebo injection. Repertoires were generated with immunoSEQ multiplex PCR, while TCRdb's copy carries only in-frame clones and drops some. The sample has approximately 450,000 clones; around 90% are singletons. This specimen consisted of peripheral blood, obtained in a trial of Ad26.COV2.S vaccine versus placebo. These receptor sequences come from a person between 18 and 65 years old who received the Ad26.COV2.S COVID-19 vaccine or a placebo.

The chain carries TRBV6-2 or TRBV6-3 and TRBJ1-5; D is possibly TRBD1 (6 bases). V lost 6 bases and J 4 bases, leaving 16 bases between the germline ends. Per the germline V gene, CDR1 is MNHEY and CDR2 is SVGEGT. The CDR3 has 15 amino acids. CDR3 sequence (DNA): TGTGCCAGCAGACCTTCAGGGGTCGGGAATCAGCCCCAGCATTTT. This encodes CASRPSGVGNQPQHF.

This chain joins TRBV27 and TRBJ2-6; 7 bases are a match to TRBD1. Losses at the gene ends were 0 bases for V and 4 bases for J; bases not matched to a gene: 6. The CDR3 spans 17 residues. Germline-derived CDR1 and CDR2 are MNHEY and SMNVEV (reference sequence). The CDR3 protein is CASSLSSGTAGANVLTF. The CDR3 nucleotides read TGTGCCAGCAGTTTATCCTCCGGGACAGCAGGGGCCAACGTCCTGACTTTC.

This clone was recorded only once. V is TRBV9 and J is TRBJ1-1, with a weak D call TRBD1 (5 bases). Trimming shortened V by 3 bases and J by 5 bases, and 11 bases separated the two germline ends. Germline V gene data show CDR1 as SGDLS and CDR2 as YYNGEE. The CDR3 is 13 residues long. As DNA, the CDR3 is TGTGCCAGCAGCGCAATAGAGGGGACTGAAGCTTTCTTT. Protein: CASSAIEGTEAFF.

This rearrangement joins TRBV7-9 to TRBJ2-2; D may be TRBD1 (6 bases). CDR1 is SEHNR and CDR2 is FQNEAQ in the germline V gene (reference sequence). Trimming removed 1 base from V and 7 bases from J, with 16 bases in between. The CDR3 totals 16 residues. CDR3: CASSLGRQAGSGELFF. CDR3 nucleotides: TGTGCCAGCAGCTTAGGTCGACAGGCTGGGAGCGGGGAGCTGTTTTTT.

The chain has TRBV7-3 and TRBJ1-1, with 11 nucleotides matching TRBD1. The CDR3 runs to 16 residues. Trimming cost V 5 bases and J 0 bases; bases outside gene matches: 5. CDR1 SGHTA and CDR2 FQGTGA come from the germline V gene. CDR3 sequence reads: CASSQGTGGMNTEAFF. The DNA for the CDR3 is TGTGCCAGCAGCCAAGGGACAGGGGGAATGAACACTGAAGCTTTCTTT.

The chain employs TRBV30 and TRBJ2-3, with unresolved D. Germline V gene data show CDR1 as GTSNPN and CDR2 as SVGIG (reference sequence). The CDR3 extends over 16 amino acids. Deletions cut 5 bases from V and 1 base from J, with 19 bases between. CDR3 sequence: CAWEPFLEDGTDTQYF. In DNA, the CDR3 is TGTGCCTGGGAACCTTTCCTAGAGGATGGCACAGATACGCAGTATTTT.

Turning to this clone: This sample also contains other DNA sequences that code for the same CDR3. This rearrangement joins TRBV30 to TRBJ2-3; D is ambiguous. The V gene's germline CDR1 is GTSNPN and CDR2 SVGIG (reference sequence). The CDR3 covers 12 residues. V was trimmed by 0 bases and J by 4 bases, leaving 5 bases between them. DNA of the CDR3: TGTGCCTGGAGTGTACCGCCAGATACGCAGTATTTT. This encodes CAWSVPPDTQYF.

The chain joins TRBV4-2 to TRBJ1-5; possible D gene TRBD1, 5 bases. The CDR3 has 14 amino acids. The V and J ends lost 0 bases and 6 bases respectively, with 9 bases between them. Germline V gene sequence: CDR1 LGHNA, CDR2 YNFKEQ. The CDR3 coding sequence is TGTGCCAGCAGCCAAGATTCCCAGGGTCAGCCCCAGCATTTT. Translated: CASSQDSQGQPQHF.